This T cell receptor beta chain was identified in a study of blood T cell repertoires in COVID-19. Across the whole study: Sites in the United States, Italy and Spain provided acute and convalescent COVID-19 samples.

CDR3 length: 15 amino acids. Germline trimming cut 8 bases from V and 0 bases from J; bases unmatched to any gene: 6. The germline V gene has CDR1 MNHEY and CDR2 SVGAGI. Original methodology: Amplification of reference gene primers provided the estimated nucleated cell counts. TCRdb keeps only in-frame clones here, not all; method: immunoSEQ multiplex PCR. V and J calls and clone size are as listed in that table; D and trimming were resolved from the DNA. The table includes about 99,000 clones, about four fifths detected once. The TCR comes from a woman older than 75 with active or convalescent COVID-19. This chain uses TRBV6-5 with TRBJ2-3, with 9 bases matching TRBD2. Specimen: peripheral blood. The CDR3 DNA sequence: TGTGCCAGCGATAACCTAGCGGGAAGCACAGATACGCAGTATTTT. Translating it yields CASDNLAGSTDTQYF.